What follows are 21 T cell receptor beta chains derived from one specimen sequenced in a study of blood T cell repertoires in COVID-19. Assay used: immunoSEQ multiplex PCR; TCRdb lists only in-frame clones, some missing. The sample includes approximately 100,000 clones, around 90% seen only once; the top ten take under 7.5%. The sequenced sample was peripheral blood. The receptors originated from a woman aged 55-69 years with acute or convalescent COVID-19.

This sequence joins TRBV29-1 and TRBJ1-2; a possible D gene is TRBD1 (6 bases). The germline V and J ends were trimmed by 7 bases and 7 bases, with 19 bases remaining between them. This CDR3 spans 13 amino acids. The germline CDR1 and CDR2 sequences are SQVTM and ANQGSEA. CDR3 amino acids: CSGGRDIGLGYTF. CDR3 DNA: TGCAGCGGGGGGAGGGACATAGGGCTTGGCTACACCTTC.

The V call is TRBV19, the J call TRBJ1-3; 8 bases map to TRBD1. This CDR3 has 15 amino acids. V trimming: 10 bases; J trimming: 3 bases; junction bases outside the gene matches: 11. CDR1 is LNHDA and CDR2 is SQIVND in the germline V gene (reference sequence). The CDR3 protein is CATRDRLAGGNTIYF. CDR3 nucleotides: TGTGCCACCCGGGACAGGCTAGCAGGTGGAAACACCATATATTTT.

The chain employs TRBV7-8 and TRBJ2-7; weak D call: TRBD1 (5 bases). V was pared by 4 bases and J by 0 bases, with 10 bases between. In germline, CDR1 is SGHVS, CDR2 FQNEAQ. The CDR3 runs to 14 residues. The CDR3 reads CASSSGQLSYEQYF. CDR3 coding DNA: TGTGCCAGCAGCTCCGGACAACTCTCCTACGAGCAGTACTTC.

CDR3 amino acids: CASSRYLQGTEKLFF. The CDR3 DNA sequence: TGTGCCAGCAGTCGATACCTGCAGGGAACTGAAAAACTGTTTTTT. V and J are TRBV28 and TRBJ1-4; maybe TRBD1 (5 bases). Germline V gene sequence: CDR1 MDHEN, CDR2 SYDVKM. This CDR3 region has 15 residues. The germline V and J ends were trimmed by 5 bases and 7 bases, with 17 bases remaining between them.

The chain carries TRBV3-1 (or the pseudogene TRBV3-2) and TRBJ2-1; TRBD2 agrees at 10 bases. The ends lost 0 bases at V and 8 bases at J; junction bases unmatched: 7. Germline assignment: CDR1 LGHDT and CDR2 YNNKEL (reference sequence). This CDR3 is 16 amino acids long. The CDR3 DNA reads TGTGCCAGCAGCCAAGATAGCGCTAGCGGGAGTTATGAGCAGTTCTTC. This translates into CASSQDSASGSYEQFF.

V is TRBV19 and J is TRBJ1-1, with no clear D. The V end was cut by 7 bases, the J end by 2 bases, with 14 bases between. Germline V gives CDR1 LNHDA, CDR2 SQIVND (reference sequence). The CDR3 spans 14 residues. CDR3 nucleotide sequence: TGTGCCAGTAAATTCGGGGTAGCCAACACTGAAGCTTTCTTT. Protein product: CASKFGVANTEAFF. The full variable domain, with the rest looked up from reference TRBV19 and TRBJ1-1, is DGGITQSPKYLFRKEGQNVTLSCEQNLNHDAMYWYRQDPGQGLRLIYYSQIVNDFQKGDIAEGYSVSREKKESFPLTVTSAQKNPTAFYLCASKFGVANTEAFFGQGTRLTVV.

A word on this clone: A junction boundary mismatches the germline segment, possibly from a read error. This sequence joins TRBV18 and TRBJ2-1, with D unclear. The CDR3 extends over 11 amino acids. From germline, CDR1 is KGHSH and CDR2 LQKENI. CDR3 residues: CASSPYNEQFF. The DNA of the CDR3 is TGTGCCAGCTCACCCTATAATGAGCAGTTCTTC. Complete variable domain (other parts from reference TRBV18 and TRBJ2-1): NAGVMQNPRHLVRRRGQEARLRCSPMKGHSHVYWYRQLPEEGLKFMVYLQKENIIDESGMPKERFSAEFPKEGPSILRIQQVVRGDSAAYFCASSPYNEQFFGPGTRLTVL.

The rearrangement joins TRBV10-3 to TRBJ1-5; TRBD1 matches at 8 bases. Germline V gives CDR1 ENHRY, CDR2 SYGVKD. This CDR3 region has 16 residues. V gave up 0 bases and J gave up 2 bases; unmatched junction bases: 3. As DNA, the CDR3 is TGTGCCATCAGTGAGTCGGACAGGGTTCGCAATCAGCCCCAGCATTTT. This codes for CAISESDRVRNQPQHF.

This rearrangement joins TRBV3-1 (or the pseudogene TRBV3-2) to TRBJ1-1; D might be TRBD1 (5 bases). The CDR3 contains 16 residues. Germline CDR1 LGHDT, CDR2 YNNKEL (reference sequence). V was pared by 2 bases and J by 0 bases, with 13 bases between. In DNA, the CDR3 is TGTGCCAGCAGCCAAAGGAAAGGAGGGGTGAACACTGAAGCTTTCTTT. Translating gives CASSQRKGGVNTEAFF.

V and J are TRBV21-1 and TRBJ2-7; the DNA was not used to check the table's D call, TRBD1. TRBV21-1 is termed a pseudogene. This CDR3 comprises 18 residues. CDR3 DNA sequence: TGTGCCAGCAGCAATACCAAAGAGGGACAGCAGCCCTCCTACGAGCAGTACGTC. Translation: CASSNTKEGQQPSYEQYV.

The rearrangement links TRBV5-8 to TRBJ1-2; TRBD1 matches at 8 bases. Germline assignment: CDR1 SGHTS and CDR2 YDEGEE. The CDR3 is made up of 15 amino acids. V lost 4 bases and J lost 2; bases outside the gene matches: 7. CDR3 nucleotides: TGTGCCAGCAGCCCGCGACAGGGGACAAACTATGGCTACACCTTC. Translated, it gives CASSPRQGTNYGYTF. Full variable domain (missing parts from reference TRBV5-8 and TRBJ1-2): EAGVTQSPTHLIKTRGQQATLRCSPISGHTSVYWYQQALGLGLQFLLWYDEGEERNRGNFPPRFSGRQFPNYSSELNVNALELEDSALYLCASSPRQGTNYGYTFGSGTRLTVV.

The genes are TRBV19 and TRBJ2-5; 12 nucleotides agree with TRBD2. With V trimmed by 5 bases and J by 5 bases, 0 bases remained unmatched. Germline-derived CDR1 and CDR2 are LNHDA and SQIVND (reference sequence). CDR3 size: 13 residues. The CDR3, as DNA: TGTGCCAGTAGTGGACTAGCGGGGGAGACCCAGTACTTC. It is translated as CASSGLAGETQYF.

CDR3 region: CASSPQTSGRTDTQYF. The CDR3 nucleotides are TGCGCCAGCAGCCCTCAAACTAGCGGGCGCACAGATACGCAGTATTTT. The J gene is TRBJ2-3, the V gene TRBV5-1, with 9 positions matching TRBD2. Germline loops: CDR1 SGHRS, CDR2 YFSETQ. V lost 4 bases and J lost 1; bases outside the gene matches: 7. CDR3 length: 16 residues.

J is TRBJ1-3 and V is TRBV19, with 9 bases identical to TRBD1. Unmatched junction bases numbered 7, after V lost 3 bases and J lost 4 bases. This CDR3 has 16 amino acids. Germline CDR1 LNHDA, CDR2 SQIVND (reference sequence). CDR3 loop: CASSMVTGGFGNTIYF. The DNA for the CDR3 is TGTGCCAGTAGTATGGTAACAGGGGGCTTCGGAAACACCATATATTTT.

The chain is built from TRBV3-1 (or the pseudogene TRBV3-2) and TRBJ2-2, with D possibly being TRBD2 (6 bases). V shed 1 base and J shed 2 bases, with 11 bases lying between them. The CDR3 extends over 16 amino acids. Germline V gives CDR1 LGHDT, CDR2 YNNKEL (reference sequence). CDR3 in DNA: TGTGCCAGCAGCCAAGGTGAAGCGGGTAACACCGGGGAGCTGTTTTTT. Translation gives CASSQGEAGNTGELFF.

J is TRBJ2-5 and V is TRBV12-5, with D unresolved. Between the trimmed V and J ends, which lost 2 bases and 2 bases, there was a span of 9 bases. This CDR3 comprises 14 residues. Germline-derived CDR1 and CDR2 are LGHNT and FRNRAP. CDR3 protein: CASGLSQRQETQYF. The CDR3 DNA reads TGTGCTAGTGGTTTGTCCCAGAGGCAAGAGACCCAGTACTTC.

CDR3 residues: CASRENPYALNEKLFF. Here the CDR3 DNA reads TGTGCCAGCAGAGAAAACCCCTACGCCTTGAATGAAAAACTGTTTTTT. The chain recombines TRBV2 with TRBJ1-4, with unresolved D. The V end was cut by 6 bases, the J end by 5 bases, with 19 bases between. This CDR3 contains 16 residues. Per the germline V gene, CDR1 is SNHLY and CDR2 is FYNNEI.

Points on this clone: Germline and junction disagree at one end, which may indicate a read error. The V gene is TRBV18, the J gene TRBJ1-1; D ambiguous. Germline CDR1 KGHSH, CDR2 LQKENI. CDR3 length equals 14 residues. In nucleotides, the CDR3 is TGTGCCAGCTCACCCTCCCAAAGCGGCACTGATGCTTTCTTT. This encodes CASSPSQSGTDAFF. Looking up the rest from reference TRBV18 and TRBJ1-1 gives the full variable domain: NAGVMQNPRHLVRRRGQEARLRCSPMKGHSHVYWYRQLPEEGLKFMVYLQKENIIDESGMPKERFSAEFPKEGPSILRIQQVVRGDSAAYFCASSPSQSGTDAFFGQGTRLTVV.

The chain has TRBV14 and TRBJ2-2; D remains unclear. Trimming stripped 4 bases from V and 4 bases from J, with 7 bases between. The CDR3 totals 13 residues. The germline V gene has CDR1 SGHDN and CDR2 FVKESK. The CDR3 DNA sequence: TGTGCCAGCAGCCCCTTAATCACCGGGGAGCTGTTTTTT. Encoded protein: CASSPLITGELFF.

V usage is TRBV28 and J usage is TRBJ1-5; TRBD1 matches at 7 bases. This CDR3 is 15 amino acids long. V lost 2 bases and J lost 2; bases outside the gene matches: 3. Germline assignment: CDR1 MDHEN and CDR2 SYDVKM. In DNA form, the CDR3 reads TGTGCCAGCAGTTTAGGGGGACAGCGCAATCAGCCCCAGCATTTT. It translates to CASSLGGQRNQPQHF.

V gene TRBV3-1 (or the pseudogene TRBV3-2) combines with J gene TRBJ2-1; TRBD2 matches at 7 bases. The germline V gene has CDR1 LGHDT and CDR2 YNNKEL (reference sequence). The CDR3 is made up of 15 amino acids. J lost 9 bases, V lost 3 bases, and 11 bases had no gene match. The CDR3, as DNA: TGTGCCAGCAGCCAGGGAGGGGTGTCCTGGGGTGAGCAGTTCTTC. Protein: CASSQGGVSWGEQFF.